The following is a T cell receptor (beta chain) sequence with its context. Its target is not known. Synthesis of TCR cDNA relied on 5'RACE template switching, which attached a universal primer site and UMIs. TCRdb analysed the 5' RACE reads with MiXCR anew, one entry per CDR3 protein. The top ten hold roughly two fifths of the sample, which has tens of thousands of distinct CDR3 sequences, around 7.3% seen once. Trimming at V came to 4 bases and at J to 2 bases, leaving 6 bases not matched to a gene. CDR1 is SQVTM and CDR2 is ANQGSEA in the germline V gene. CDR3 length: 14 amino acids. This sample was included in a study of T cells after yellow fever vaccination. General study results and limits: The secondary response showed a weaker magnitude and a faster peak, day 5 versus 15. FACS-sorted repertoires could harbor abundant contaminating bulk-population clonotypes. In post-booster samples, most primary-vaccination clones reappeared (approximately 97% CD4, over 70% CD8).

The sample was CD8+ T cells sorted from PBMCs, taken on the day of the yellow fever booster vaccination. The chain is built from TRBV29-1 and TRBJ2-7; 9 bases fit TRBD2. The source of this sequence is a man aged 30-40 years who received the YFV17D yellow fever vaccine. The CDR3 loop is CSVVYLAGTYEQYF. The DNA for the CDR3 is TGCAGCGTTGTATATCTAGCGGGGACCTACGAGCAGTACTTC.